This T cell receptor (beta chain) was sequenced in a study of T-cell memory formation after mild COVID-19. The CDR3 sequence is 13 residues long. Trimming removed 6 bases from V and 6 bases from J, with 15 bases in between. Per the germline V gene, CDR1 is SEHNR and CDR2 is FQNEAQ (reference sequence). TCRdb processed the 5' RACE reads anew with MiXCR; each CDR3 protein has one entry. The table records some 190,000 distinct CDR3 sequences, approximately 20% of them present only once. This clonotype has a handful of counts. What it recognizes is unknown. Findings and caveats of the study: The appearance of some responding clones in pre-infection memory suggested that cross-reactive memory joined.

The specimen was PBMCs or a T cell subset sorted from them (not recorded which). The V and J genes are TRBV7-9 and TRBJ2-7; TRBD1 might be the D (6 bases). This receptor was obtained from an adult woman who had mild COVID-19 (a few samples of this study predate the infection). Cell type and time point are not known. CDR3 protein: CASSRAQGSEQYF. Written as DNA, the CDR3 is TGTGCCAGCAGTAGGGCTCAGGGGAGCGAGCAGTACTTC.